This T cell receptor beta chain was sequenced during a study of T cell clones after liver transplantation. Libraries were prepared by immunoSEQ multiplex PCR; TCRdb keeps only in-frame clonotypes and omits some of them. The data show under 35,000 clones, just under 95% seen once. Trimming cost V 5 bases and J 0 bases, with 8 bases left between them. The germline gives CDR1 LNHDA, CDR2 SQIVND (reference sequence). The CDR3 has 13 residues. The gene calls are TRBV19 and TRBJ2-7; D unresolved. The sequence came from a human patient who received a liver transplant. The graft donor may account for some of the T cells. Sequenced material: CD8+ T cells from blood, taken 12 months after liver transplant. CDR3 sequence reads: CASSGWSSYEQYF. The DNA of the CDR3 is TGTGCCAGTAGTGGGTGGAGCTCCTACGAGCAGTACTTC.